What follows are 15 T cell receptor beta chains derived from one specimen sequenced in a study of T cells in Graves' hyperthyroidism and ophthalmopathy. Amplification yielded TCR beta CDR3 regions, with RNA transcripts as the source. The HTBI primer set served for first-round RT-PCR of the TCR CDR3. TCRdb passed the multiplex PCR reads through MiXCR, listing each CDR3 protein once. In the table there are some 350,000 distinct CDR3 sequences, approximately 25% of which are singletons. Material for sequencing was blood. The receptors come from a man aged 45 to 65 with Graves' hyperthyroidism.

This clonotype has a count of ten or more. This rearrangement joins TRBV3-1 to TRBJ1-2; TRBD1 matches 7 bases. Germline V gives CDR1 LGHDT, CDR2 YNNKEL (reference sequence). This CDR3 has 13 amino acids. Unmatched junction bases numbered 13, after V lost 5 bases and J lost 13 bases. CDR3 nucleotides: TGTGCCAGCAGCTTCCGGGACAGCTCCGGAGTCACCTTC. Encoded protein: CASSFRDSSGVTF. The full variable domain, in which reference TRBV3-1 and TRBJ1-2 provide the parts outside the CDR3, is DTAVSQTPKYLVTQMGNDKSIKCEQNLGHDTMYWYKQDSKKFLKIMFSYNNKELIINETVPNRFSPKSPDKAHLNLHINSLELGDSAVYFCASSFRDSSGVTFGSGTRLTVV.

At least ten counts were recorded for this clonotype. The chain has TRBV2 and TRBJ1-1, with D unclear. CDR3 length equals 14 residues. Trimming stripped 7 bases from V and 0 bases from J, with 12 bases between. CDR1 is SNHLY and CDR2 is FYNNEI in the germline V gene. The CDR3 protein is CASKRTGLNTEAFF. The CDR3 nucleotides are TGTGCCAGCAAAAGGACGGGATTGAACACTGAAGCTTTCTTT. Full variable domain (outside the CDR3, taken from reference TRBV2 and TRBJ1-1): EPEVTQTPSHQVTQMGQEVILRCVPISNHLYFYWYRQILGQKVEFLVSFYNNEISEKSEIFDDQFSVERPDGSNFTLKIRSTKLEDSAMYFCASKRTGLNTEAFFGQGTRLTVV.

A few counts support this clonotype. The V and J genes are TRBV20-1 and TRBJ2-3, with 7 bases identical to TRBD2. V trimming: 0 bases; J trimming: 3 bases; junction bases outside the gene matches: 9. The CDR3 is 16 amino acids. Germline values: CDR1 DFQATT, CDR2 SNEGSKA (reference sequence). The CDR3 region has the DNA TGCAGTGCTAGAGAGGGCCGGGCTAGCGGAACAGATACGCAGTATTTT. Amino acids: CSAREGRASGTDTQYF.

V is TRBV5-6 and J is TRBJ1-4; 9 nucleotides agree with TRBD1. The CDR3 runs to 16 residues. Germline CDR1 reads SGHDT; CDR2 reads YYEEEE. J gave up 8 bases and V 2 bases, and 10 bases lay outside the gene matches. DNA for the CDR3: TGTGCCAGCAGCTTTCGAGGGACAGGGTTCGAAGAAAAACTGTTTTTT. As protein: CASSFRGTGFEEKLFF.

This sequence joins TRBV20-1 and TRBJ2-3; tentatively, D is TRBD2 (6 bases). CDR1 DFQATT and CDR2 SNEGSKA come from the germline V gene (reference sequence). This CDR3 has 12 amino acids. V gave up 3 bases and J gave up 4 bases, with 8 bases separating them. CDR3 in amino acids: CSASGRADTQYF. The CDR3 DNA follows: TGCAGTGCTAGCGGGAGAGCAGATACGCAGTATTTT.

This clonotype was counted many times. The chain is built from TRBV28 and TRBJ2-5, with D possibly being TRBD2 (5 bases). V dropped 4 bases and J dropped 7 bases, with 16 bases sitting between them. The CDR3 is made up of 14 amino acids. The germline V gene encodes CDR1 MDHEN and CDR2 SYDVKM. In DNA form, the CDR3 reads TGTGCCAGCAGTTCCCCCCGGACGGAGGTGACCCAGTACTTC. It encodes CASSSPRTEVTQYF.

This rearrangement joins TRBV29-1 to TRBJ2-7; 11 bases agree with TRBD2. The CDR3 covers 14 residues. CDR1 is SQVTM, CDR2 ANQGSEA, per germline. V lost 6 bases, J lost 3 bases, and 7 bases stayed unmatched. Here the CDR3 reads CSVDRLAGNYEQYF. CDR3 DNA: TGCAGCGTCGATCGACTAGCGGGGAACTACGAGCAGTACTTC.

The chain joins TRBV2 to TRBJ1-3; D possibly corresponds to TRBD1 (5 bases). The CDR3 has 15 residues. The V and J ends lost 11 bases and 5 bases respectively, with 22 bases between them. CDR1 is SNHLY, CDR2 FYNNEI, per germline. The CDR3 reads CAGGGGTSRRNTIYF. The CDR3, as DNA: TGTGCCGGCGGGGGAGGTACGAGTCGGAGAAACACCATATATTTT.

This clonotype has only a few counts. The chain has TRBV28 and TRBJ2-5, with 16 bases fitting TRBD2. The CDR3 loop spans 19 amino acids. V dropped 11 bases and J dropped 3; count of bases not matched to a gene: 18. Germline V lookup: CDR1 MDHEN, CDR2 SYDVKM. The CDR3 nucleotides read TGTGCCTGGGGGCCCGGGACTAGCGGGAGGGGCTCCCCTGAAGAGACCCAGTACTTC. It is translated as CAWGPGTSGRGSPEETQYF.

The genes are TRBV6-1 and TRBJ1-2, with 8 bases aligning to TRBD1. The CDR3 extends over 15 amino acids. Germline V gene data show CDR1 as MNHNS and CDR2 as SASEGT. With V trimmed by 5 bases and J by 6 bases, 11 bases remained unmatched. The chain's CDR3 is CASSRAGTGKHGYTF. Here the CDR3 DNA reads TGTGCCAGCAGTAGAGCCGGGACAGGAAAACATGGCTACACCTTC.

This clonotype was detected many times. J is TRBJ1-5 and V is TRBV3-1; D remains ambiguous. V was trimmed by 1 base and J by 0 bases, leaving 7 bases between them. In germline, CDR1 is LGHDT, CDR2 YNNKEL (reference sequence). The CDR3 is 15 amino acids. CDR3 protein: CASSQAWDSNQPQHF. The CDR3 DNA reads TGTGCCAGCAGCCAAGCGTGGGATAGCAATCAGCCCCAGCATTTT.

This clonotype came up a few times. CDR3 protein: CSVPGVGGSSYNEQFF. The CDR3, as DNA: TGCAGCGTCCCAGGGGTAGGCGGGAGCTCCTACAATGAGCAGTTCTTC. This chain links TRBV29-1 with TRBJ2-1, with TRBD2 as a possible D gene (7 bases). CDR1 is SQVTM, CDR2 ANQGSEA, per germline. The CDR3 covers 16 residues. With 6 bases removed from V and 0 bases from J, the gap between germline ends came to 18 bases.

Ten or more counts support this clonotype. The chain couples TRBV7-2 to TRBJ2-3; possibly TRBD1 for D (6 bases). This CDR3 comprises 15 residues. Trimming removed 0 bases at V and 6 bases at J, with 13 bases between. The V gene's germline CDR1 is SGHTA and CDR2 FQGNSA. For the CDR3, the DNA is TGTGCCAGCAGCTTAGCGGTAACAGGGCTTGATACGCAGTATTTT. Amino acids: CASSLAVTGLDTQYF.

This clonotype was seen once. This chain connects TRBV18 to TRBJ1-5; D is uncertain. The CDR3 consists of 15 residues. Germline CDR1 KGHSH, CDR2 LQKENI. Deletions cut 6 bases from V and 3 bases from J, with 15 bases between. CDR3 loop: CASSQDGTHNQPQHF. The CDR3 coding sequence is TGTGCCAGCTCTCAGGACGGAACCCACAATCAGCCCCAGCATTTT.

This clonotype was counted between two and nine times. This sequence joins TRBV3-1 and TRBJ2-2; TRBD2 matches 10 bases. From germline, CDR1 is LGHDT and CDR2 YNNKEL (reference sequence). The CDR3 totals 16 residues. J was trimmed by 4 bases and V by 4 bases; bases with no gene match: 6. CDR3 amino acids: CASSRSLAGPTGELFF. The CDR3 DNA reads TGTGCCAGCAGCCGTTCACTAGCGGGACCCACCGGGGAGCTGTTTTTT.